This T cell receptor beta chain was captured in a study of blood T cells in healthy people across ages. A second about 7 to 11 cycle PCR used barcoded and J-beta primers. TCRdb re-called the 5' RACE reads through MiXCR, storing one row per CDR3 protein. The sample has around 780,000 distinct CDR3 sequences, roughly three fifths seen once. The CDR3 loop spans 15 amino acids. V was clipped by 2 bases and J by 2 bases, with 16 bases between them. Germline V gene data show CDR1 as SQVTM and CDR2 as ANQGSEA. This clonotype originated in a man in his forties in good health. This chain links TRBV29-1 with TRBJ2-7; no firm D call. Specimen: blood. The CDR3 is CSVESFGAGTYEQYF. CDR3 coding DNA: TGCAGCGTTGAATCCTTCGGAGCCGGAACCTACGAGCAGTACTTC.